This TCR beta chain was sequenced for a study of identical twins. TCRdb called the 5' RACE reads again in MiXCR, with one record for every CDR3 protein. The sample carries fewer than 250,000 distinct CDR3 sequences, over 8% recorded once. V dropped 7 bases and J dropped 4 bases, with 5 bases sitting between them. This CDR3 is built from 11 residues. The material sequenced was memory (CD45RO+) T cells sorted from blood. The clonotype was recovered from a woman in her late teens or twenties in good health. The chain uses TRBV12-3 or TRBV12-4 and TRBJ2-1; no reliable D call. CDR3 bases: TGTGCCAGCAACCTTTACAATGAGCAGTTCTTC. Translated, it gives CASNLYNEQFF.